This T cell receptor beta chain appears in the sequencing data of a study of blood T cell repertoires in COVID-19 (dated by TCRdb to about 2020). A note on the overall study: Collaborator samples came from the United States, Italy and Spain and covered acute and convalescent phases of COVID-19. The material from the prospective study consisted of cDNA or gDNA derived from T cells, B-cell-depleted T cells, or PBMCs. The dataset comprised deeply sampled blood TCRbeta repertoires from subjects exposed to, actively infected with, or recovered from COVID-19. A freely available public database, intended as a resource for researchers studying the immune response to SARS-CoV-2, is where the repertoires were released. The samples were drawn from two sources: the first 160 participants of the ongoing ImmuneRACE study, and 950 to 1,500 subjects contributed by 6 global collaborators. A de-identified subject ID, COVID-19 status, age in years and sex were almost always included in the sample metadata. Where available, HLA class I and class II types were obtained from metadata supplied by the sample provider rather than from assay-based typing. The investigation overall reported the following: The quantity of clinical and demographic metadata differed by source and by participant and was supplied without curation.

As for this clone: Which antigen it targets is not known. There are no base qualities to consult, and no much larger clone falls within one base.

TCRbeta CDR3 regions were amplified from genomic DNA using the immunoSEQ Assay, a bias-controlled multiplex PCR. For the original study's pipeline: The number of nucleated cells in each sample was estimated by amplification of reference gene primers within the assay. To quantify the absolute abundance of each unique TCRbeta CDR3 rearrangement, sequence reads were collapsed and filtered. For each sample, productive Simpson clonality was calculated as the square root of Simpson's diversity index over productive rearrangements. Drawn from immuneACCESS, this table holds only the in-frame rearrangements with V and J called that TCRdb kept. Clones are partly lost; checked studies trace under half to an unresolved V gene and leave the rest unexplained. V and J calls plus clone size are reproduced from that table; the DNA served to infer D and trimming. The sample data list a few hundred thousand clones, and 88% of these were observed just once. Roughly 1.2% of the sample lies in the top ten.

The CDR3, cysteine through phenylalanine, is 15 amino acids long. Just the 45-base CDR3 DNA is kept, in frame starting at base 1. Based on the germline V gene, the CDR1 and CDR2 sequences are SGDLS and YYNGEE. V ends up 3 bases short and J 2 bases short, with an unmatched junction base count of 1. In the prospective study, participants were 18 to 89 years old, resided in under 30 geographic areas of the United States, and were enrolled through a virtual design. In the prospective study, cohorts were assigned on the basis of participant-reported clinical history obtained from a screening survey and a study questionnaire. Recovered participants in ImmuneRACE Cohort 3 were defined by two consecutive negative NP/OP PCR tests, clearance by a healthcare professional, or resolution of symptoms. Mobile phlebotomists in the prospective study collected whole blood, serum and a nasopharyngeal or oropharyngeal swab from every participant. Over a roughly 2-month period, participants in the prospective study had the option of providing additional blood draws and questionnaires. Prospective study blood samples were shipped either frozen or at room temperature before DNA extraction.

This receptor chain uses TRBV9 and TRBJ2-1; 11 nucleotides in the junction match TRBD2. What was sequenced was PBMCs or T cells enriched from blood (not recorded which). The origin of this receptor is a woman in her late teens or twenties who had recovered from COVID-19. The CDR3 is CASSETSGAYNEQFF. The nucleotides are TGTGCCAGCAGCGAGACTAGCGGGGCCTACAATGAGCAGTTCTTC.